The entry below gives a single TCR beta chain sequence along with its context. The sample comes from a study of blood T cell repertoires in COVID-19. The assay was immunoSEQ multiplex PCR, and TCRdb's table has in-frame clones only and misses some. The sample comprises about 44,000 clones, less than 85% of which are singletons, and over 4% rests with the top ten. The CDR3 contains 13 residues. The V gene's germline CDR1 is MDHEN and CDR2 SYDVKM. V gave up 5 bases and J gave up 7 bases; unmatched junction bases: 8. Sequencing was carried out using peripheral blood. The chain couples TRBV28 to TRBJ2-7; 7 nucleotides line up with TRBD2. The sequence derives from a woman aged 70-85 years with acute or convalescent COVID-19. DNA for the CDR3: TGTGCCAGCAGTCGGGCGGGAGTGGGGGAGCAGTACTTC. Its translation is CASSRAGVGEQYF.